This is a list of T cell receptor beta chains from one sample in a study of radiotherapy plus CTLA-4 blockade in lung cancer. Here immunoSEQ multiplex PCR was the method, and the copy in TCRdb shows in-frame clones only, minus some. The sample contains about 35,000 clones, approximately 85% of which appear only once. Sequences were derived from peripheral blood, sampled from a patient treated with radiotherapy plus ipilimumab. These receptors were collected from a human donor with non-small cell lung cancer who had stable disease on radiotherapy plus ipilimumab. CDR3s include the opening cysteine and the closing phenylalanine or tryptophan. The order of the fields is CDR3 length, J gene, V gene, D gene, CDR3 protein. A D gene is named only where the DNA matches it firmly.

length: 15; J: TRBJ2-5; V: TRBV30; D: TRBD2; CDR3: CAWSVGGGGRETQYF
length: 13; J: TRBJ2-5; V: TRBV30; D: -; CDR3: CAWSGWGDETQYF
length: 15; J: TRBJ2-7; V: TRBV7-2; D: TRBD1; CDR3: CASSLGTGTGSGQYF
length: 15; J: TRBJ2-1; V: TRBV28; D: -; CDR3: CASTPSGLSYNEQFF
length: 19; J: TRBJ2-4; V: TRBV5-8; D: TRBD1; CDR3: CASSFFGTGRDGAKNIQYF
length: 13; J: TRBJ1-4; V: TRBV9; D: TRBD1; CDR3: CASSPGTAEKLFF
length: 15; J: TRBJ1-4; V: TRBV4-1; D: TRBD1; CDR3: CASSQPGQANEKLFF
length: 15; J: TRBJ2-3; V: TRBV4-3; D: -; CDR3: CASSLGDELPDTQYF
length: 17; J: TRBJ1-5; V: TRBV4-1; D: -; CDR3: CASSQEILRKSDRPQHF
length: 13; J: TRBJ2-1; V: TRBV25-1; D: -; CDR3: CASSERARGEQFF
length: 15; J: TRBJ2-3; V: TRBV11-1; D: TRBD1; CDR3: CASSLQGAVTDTQYF
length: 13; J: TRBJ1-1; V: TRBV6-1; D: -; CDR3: CASGGQLNTEAFF
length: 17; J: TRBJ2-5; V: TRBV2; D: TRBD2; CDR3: CASSEGASGRYVETQYF
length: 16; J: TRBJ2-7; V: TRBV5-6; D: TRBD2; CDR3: CASSVGLAGGPGEQYF
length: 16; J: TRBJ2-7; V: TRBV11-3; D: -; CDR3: CASSLGAGSDSYEQYF
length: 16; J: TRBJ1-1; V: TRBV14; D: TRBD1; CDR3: CASSPYLGQGFTEAFF
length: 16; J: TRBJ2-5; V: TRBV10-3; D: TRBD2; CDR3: CAIRSGLAGSQETQYF
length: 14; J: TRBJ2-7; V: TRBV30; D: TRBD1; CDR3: CAWSAGTGDYEQYF
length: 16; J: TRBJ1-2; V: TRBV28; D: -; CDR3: CASSLSPRGRPYGYTF
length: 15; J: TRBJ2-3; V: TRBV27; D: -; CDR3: CASGMRGLGTDTQYF
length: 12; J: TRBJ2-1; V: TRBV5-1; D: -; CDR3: CASSLVRSEQFF
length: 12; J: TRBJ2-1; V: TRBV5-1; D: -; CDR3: CASSSREDEQFF
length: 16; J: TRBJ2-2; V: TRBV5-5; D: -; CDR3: CASSLGLGLNTGELFF
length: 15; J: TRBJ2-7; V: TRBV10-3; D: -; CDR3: CAISESGRGIYEQYF
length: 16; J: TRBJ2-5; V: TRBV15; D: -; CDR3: CATSRDRGGPQETQYF
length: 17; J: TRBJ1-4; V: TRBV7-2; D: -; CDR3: CASSLPARGILGEKLFF
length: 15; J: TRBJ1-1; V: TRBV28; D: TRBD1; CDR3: CASSSWDRGYSEAFF
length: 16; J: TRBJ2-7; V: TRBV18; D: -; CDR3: CASSRGGSQGGYEQYF
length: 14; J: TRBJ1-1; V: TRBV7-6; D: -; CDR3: CASTPDEVNTEAFF
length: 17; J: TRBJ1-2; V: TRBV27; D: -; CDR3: CASSLVGGGVGNYGYTF
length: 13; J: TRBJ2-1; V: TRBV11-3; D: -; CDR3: CASSSLSVNEQFF
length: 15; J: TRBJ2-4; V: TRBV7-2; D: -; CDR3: CASSVSGVGKNIQYF
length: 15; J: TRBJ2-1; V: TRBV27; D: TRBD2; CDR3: CASIPSGRAGNEQFF
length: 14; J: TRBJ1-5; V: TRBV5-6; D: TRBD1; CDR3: CASSRQGANQPQHF
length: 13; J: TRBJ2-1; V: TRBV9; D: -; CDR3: CASNSDADNEQFF
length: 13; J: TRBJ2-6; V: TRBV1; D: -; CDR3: CTSSLSRANVLTF
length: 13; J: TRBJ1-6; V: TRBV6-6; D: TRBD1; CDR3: CASSEQGNSPLHF